These T cell receptor beta chains were read from a single sample in a study of cytomegalovirus exposure and HLA in healthy donors. The assay was immunoSEQ multiplex PCR, and TCRdb's table has in-frame clones only and misses some. The sample records fewer than 120,000 clones, around three quarters being singletons. Sequenced: PBMCs. These receptor sequences come from a woman in her 30s in good health and CMV-seronegative. Each CDR3 is given with its conserved first and last residue. Each record gives: D gene, J gene, V gene, clone size, CDR3 DNA, CDR3 protein. A D gene is named only where the DNA matches it firmly. Where a row states a size, it is once, few, many or the class of an expanded clone; other rows omit it.

d_gene: -
j_gene: TRBJ1-4
v_gene: TRBV30
abundance: -
CDR3nt: TGTGCCTGGAGTGTCTCCCAGGGCCTAATTAGGATGGAACTGTTTTTT
CDR3aa: CAWSVSQGLIRMELFF

d_gene: TRBD2
j_gene: TRBJ2-2
v_gene: TRBV29-1
abundance: few
CDR3nt: TGCAGCGTCGTCATAGCGGGCACCGGGGAGCTGTTTTTT
CDR3aa: CSVVIAGTGELFF

d_gene: TRBD2
j_gene: TRBJ2-7
v_gene: TRBV27
abundance: -
CDR3nt: TGTGCCAGCAGGACTAGCGGGCGTCCCTACGAGCAGTACTTC
CDR3aa: CASRTSGRPYEQYF

d_gene: TRBD1
j_gene: TRBJ1-5
v_gene: TRBV2
abundance: -
CDR3nt: TGTGCCAGCAGTGTTCCAGGGGGCTCTCAGCCCCAGCATTTT
CDR3aa: CASSVPGGSQPQHF

d_gene: -
j_gene: TRBJ1-1
v_gene: TRBV12-5
abundance: -
CDR3nt: TGTGCTAGTGGTTTGGGAGGTAGTAGGAACACTGAAGCTTTCTTT
CDR3aa: CASGLGGSRNTEAFF

d_gene: -
j_gene: TRBJ2-7
v_gene: TRBV5-1
abundance: -
CDR3nt: TGCGCCAGCAGCGACTCAGGGTGGCACGAGCAGTACTTC
CDR3aa: CASSDSGWHEQYF

d_gene: -
j_gene: TRBJ1-1
v_gene: TRBV4-3
abundance: few
CDR3nt: TGCGCCAGCAGCCAAGTGGGTTTCAGCAGGGACACTGAAGCTTTCTTT
CDR3aa: CASSQVGFSRDTEAFF

d_gene: -
j_gene: TRBJ1-1
v_gene: TRBV30
abundance: -
CDR3nt: TGTGCCTGGAGGGGCCCAGCAGCTTTCTTT
CDR3aa: CAWRGPAAFF

d_gene: TRBD1
j_gene: TRBJ2-7
v_gene: TRBV7-9
abundance: -
CDR3nt: TGTGCCAGCAGCGTGACAGGGGGCTACGAGCAGTACTTC
CDR3aa: CASSVTGGYEQYF

d_gene: -
j_gene: TRBJ2-7
v_gene: TRBV5-1
abundance: -
CDR3nt: TGCGCCAGCAGCCCCTTGGAGGGGGCTTCCTACGAGCAGTACTTC
CDR3aa: CASSPLEGASYEQYF

d_gene: TRBD1
j_gene: TRBJ2-7
v_gene: TRBV6-1
abundance: -
CDR3nt: TGTGCCAGCAGTGAATGGACAGGCTCCTACGAGCAGTACTTC
CDR3aa: CASSEWTGSYEQYF

d_gene: TRBD1
j_gene: TRBJ2-5
v_gene: TRBV9
abundance: -
CDR3nt: TGTGCCAGCAGCGCTGGGACAGGGCCACAAGAGACCCAGTACTTC
CDR3aa: CASSAGTGPQETQYF

d_gene: -
j_gene: TRBJ2-7
v_gene: TRBV18
abundance: -
CDR3nt: TGTGCCAGCTCACCACGGAAAGTCAGGAACTCCTACGAGCAGTACTTC
CDR3aa: CASSPRKVRNSYEQYF

d_gene: -
j_gene: TRBJ1-5
v_gene: TRBV5-1
abundance: few
CDR3nt: TGCGCCAGCAGCTTGGAGGGGCATAGCAATCAGCCCCAGCATTTT
CDR3aa: CASSLEGHSNQPQHF

d_gene: TRBD2
j_gene: TRBJ2-4
v_gene: TRBV7-6
abundance: few
CDR3nt: TGTGCCAGCAGCCCGGGACTAGGGGACATTCAGTACTTC
CDR3aa: CASSPGLGDIQYF

d_gene: -
j_gene: TRBJ1-5
v_gene: TRBV20-1
abundance: -
CDR3nt: TGCAGTGCCACGGACGGTCGGGGCCAGCATTTT
CDR3aa: CSATDGRGQHF

d_gene: TRBD1
j_gene: TRBJ1-5
v_gene: TRBV30
abundance: once
CDR3nt: TGTGCCTGGAGCGGGACAGAAAATCAGCCCCAGCATTTT
CDR3aa: CAWSGTENQPQHF

d_gene: -
j_gene: TRBJ2-5
v_gene: TRBV5-1
abundance: -
CDR3nt: TGCGCCAGCAGCTTGGGGGCAGAGACCCAGTACTTC
CDR3aa: CASSLGAETQYF

d_gene: -
j_gene: TRBJ2-7
v_gene: TRBV28
abundance: -
CDR3nt: TGTGCCAGCAGTTTCCTGACGTCGGGGGAGCAGTACTTC
CDR3aa: CASSFLTSGEQYF

d_gene: -
j_gene: TRBJ1-5
v_gene: TRBV6-6
abundance: few
CDR3nt: TGTGCCAGCAGCCGGGGGAATCAGCCCCAGCATTTT
CDR3aa: CASSRGNQPQHF

d_gene: -
j_gene: TRBJ1-1
v_gene: TRBV28
abundance: few
CDR3nt: TGTGCCAGCGTTCCCGGGACATTCACAACTGAAGCTTTCTTT
CDR3aa: CASVPGTFTTEAFF

d_gene: -
j_gene: TRBJ2-3
v_gene: TRBV1
abundance: -
CDR3nt: TGCACCAGCAGCCAAGGTGGCCGCCTTCCTAGCACAGATACGCAGTATTTT
CDR3aa: CTSSQGGRLPSTDTQYF

d_gene: -
j_gene: TRBJ1-1
v_gene: TRBV19
abundance: -
CDR3nt: TGTGCCAGTAGTATAGATCGGGAGACTGAAGCTTTCTTT
CDR3aa: CASSIDRETEAFF

d_gene: -
j_gene: TRBJ2-3
v_gene: TRBV28
abundance: -
CDR3nt: TGTGCCAGCAGTCTCGGACCCTCGGGGACGCAGTATTTT
CDR3aa: CASSLGPSGTQYF

d_gene: TRBD1
j_gene: TRBJ2-5
v_gene: TRBV5-1
abundance: -
CDR3nt: TGCGCCAGCAGCGTCCGAACAGGGGGCCAAGAGACCCAGTACTTC
CDR3aa: CASSVRTGGQETQYF

d_gene: -
j_gene: TRBJ2-3
v_gene: TRBV5-8
abundance: -
CDR3nt: TGTGCCAGCAGCCGCCAGGGGATGGGGCAGGGCGTGGCAGATACGCAGTATTTT
CDR3aa: CASSRQGMGQGVADTQYF

d_gene: -
j_gene: TRBJ2-2
v_gene: TRBV6-5
abundance: -
CDR3nt: TGTGCCAGCAGCCGGCTACTTAGCGCCGGGGAGCTGTTTTTT
CDR3aa: CASSRLLSAGELFF

d_gene: -
j_gene: TRBJ2-7
v_gene: TRBV29-1
abundance: -
CDR3nt: TGCAGCGTTGTTGTGCGCAGGGAGGCCTACGAGCAGTACTTC
CDR3aa: CSVVVRREAYEQYF

d_gene: TRBD1
j_gene: TRBJ2-5
v_gene: TRBV30
abundance: -
CDR3nt: TGTGCCTGGAGTGTACAGGGGGTTGAGACCCAGTACTTC
CDR3aa: CAWSVQGVETQYF

d_gene: TRBD2
j_gene: TRBJ2-3
v_gene: TRBV29-1
abundance: -
CDR3nt: TGCAGCGTCTTAGCGGGAACTAGCACAGATACGCAGTATTTT
CDR3aa: CSVLAGTSTDTQYF

d_gene: -
j_gene: TRBJ1-2
v_gene: TRBV5-6
abundance: -
CDR3nt: TGTGCCAGCAGCGCCGGAGGTAGGGTTGGCTACACCTTC
CDR3aa: CASSAGGRVGYTF

d_gene: -
j_gene: TRBJ1-1
v_gene: TRBV19
abundance: -
CDR3nt: TGTGCCACTGAGGACACTGAAGCTTTCTTT
CDR3aa: CATEDTEAFF

d_gene: -
j_gene: TRBJ1-4
v_gene: TRBV4-3
abundance: -
CDR3nt: TGCGCCAGCAGCCAGGAGCTTATCACCAATGAAAAACTGTTTTTT
CDR3aa: CASSQELITNEKLFF

d_gene: -
j_gene: TRBJ1-5
v_gene: TRBV2
abundance: -
CDR3nt: TGTGCCAGCAGTGACGGTCAGCCCCAGCATTTT
CDR3aa: CASSDGQPQHF

d_gene: -
j_gene: TRBJ2-6
v_gene: TRBV6-5
abundance: few
CDR3nt: TGTGCCAGCAGTCGCGGTTTAGCTGGGGCCAACGTCCTGACTTTC
CDR3aa: CASSRGLAGANVLTF

d_gene: TRBD1
j_gene: TRBJ1-1
v_gene: TRBV7-8
abundance: once
CDR3nt: TGTGCCAGCAGCTTACCTTGGACAGGGAACACTGAAGCTTTCTTT
CDR3aa: CASSLPWTGNTEAFF

d_gene: TRBD2
j_gene: TRBJ2-1
v_gene: TRBV30
abundance: -
CDR3nt: TGTGCCTGGAGCCTTACTAGCGGGAGGGCCAGGGAGCAGTTCTTC
CDR3aa: CAWSLTSGRAREQFF

d_gene: TRBD1
j_gene: TRBJ2-3
v_gene: TRBV5-1
abundance: -
CDR3nt: TGCGCCAGCAGCCGGGACAGCCCAACCACAGATACGCAGTATTTT
CDR3aa: CASSRDSPTTDTQYF

d_gene: TRBD1
j_gene: TRBJ2-7
v_gene: TRBV14
abundance: -
CDR3nt: TGTGCCAGCAGCCAAGGGACAGGGAGGACCTACGAGCAGTACTTC
CDR3aa: CASSQGTGRTYEQYF

d_gene: TRBD2
j_gene: TRBJ2-7
v_gene: TRBV28
abundance: -
CDR3nt: TGTGCCAGCAGTATTACCGGGACTAGCGGGCTTTACGAGCAGTACTTC
CDR3aa: CASSITGTSGLYEQYF

d_gene: TRBD1
j_gene: TRBJ1-5
v_gene: TRBV27
abundance: once
CDR3nt: TGTGCCAGCAGACGGACAGGAGATCAGCCCCAGCATTTT
CDR3aa: CASRRTGDQPQHF

d_gene: TRBD1
j_gene: TRBJ1-1
v_gene: TRBV7-3
abundance: few
CDR3nt: TGTGCCAGCAGCCCCGGGACAGCCAACACTGAAGCTTTCTTT
CDR3aa: CASSPGTANTEAFF

d_gene: TRBD1
j_gene: TRBJ1-1
v_gene: TRBV11-2
abundance: once
CDR3nt: TGTGCCAGCAGCTTGGGACAGGGGATTTTTAGGAACACTGAAGCTTTCTTT
CDR3aa: CASSLGQGIFRNTEAFF

d_gene: -
j_gene: TRBJ2-5
v_gene: TRBV28
abundance: -
CDR3nt: TGTGCCAGCAGTCTCCCCCAAGAGACCCAGTACTTC
CDR3aa: CASSLPQETQYF

d_gene: -
j_gene: TRBJ2-1
v_gene: TRBV19
abundance: -
CDR3nt: TGTGCCAGTAGTGAACAGGGCGGGTACAATGAGCAGTTCTTC
CDR3aa: CASSEQGGYNEQFF

d_gene: -
j_gene: TRBJ2-2
v_gene: TRBV4-1
abundance: -
CDR3nt: TGCGCCAGCAGCCAAGTTTTTCAGATTCTCGGGGAGCTGTTTTTT
CDR3aa: CASSQVFQILGELFF

d_gene: TRBD1
j_gene: TRBJ1-6
v_gene: TRBV7-9
abundance: once
CDR3nt: TGTGCCAGCAGCACCACGACAGGGGGGTATAATTCACCCCTCCACTTT
CDR3aa: CASSTTTGGYNSPLHF

d_gene: TRBD1
j_gene: TRBJ1-1
v_gene: TRBV30
abundance: few
CDR3nt: TGTGCCTGGAGTCCGGGACAGGTGAACACTGAAGCTTTCTTT
CDR3aa: CAWSPGQVNTEAFF

d_gene: TRBD1
j_gene: TRBJ2-6
v_gene: TRBV4-1
abundance: -
CDR3nt: TGCGCCAGCAGCCGCGGGGACAGGGCGCCTGGGGCCAACGTCCTGACTTTC
CDR3aa: CASSRGDRAPGANVLTF

d_gene: -
j_gene: TRBJ2-1
v_gene: TRBV2
abundance: -
CDR3nt: TGTGCCAGCAGTGATCCACAGGGATTCAAGCAGTTCTTC
CDR3aa: CASSDPQGFKQFF

d_gene: -
j_gene: TRBJ1-2
v_gene: TRBV27
abundance: -
CDR3nt: TGTGCCAGCAGCACAGTTCCCCCCAGCTATGGCTACACCTTC
CDR3aa: CASSTVPPSYGYTF

d_gene: TRBD2
j_gene: TRBJ2-1
v_gene: TRBV28
abundance: -
CDR3nt: TGTGCCAGTAGGACTAGCGGGGGTAGCTCCTACAATGAGCAGTTCTTC
CDR3aa: CASRTSGGSSYNEQFF

d_gene: -
j_gene: TRBJ1-3
v_gene: TRBV30
abundance: -
CDR3nt: TGTGCCTGGAACGAAGGGGTCGGAAACACCATATATTTT
CDR3aa: CAWNEGVGNTIYF

d_gene: TRBD1
j_gene: TRBJ2-5
v_gene: TRBV4-3
abundance: few
CDR3nt: TGCGCCAGCAGCCAAGATACAGGGGTGGAGACCCAGTACTTC
CDR3aa: CASSQDTGVETQYF

d_gene: -
j_gene: TRBJ1-6
v_gene: TRBV19
abundance: -
CDR3nt: TGTGCCAGTAGTAGACAGGAGAATTCACCCCTCCACTTT
CDR3aa: CASSRQENSPLHF